This TCR beta chain is drawn from a study of post-analysis software for immune sequencing data. Overall study context: The cohort encompassed relapsing-remitting, secondary progressive and progressive-relapsing multiple sclerosis disease courses. The study, taken as a whole, reports: By F measure, samples from a shared preparation batch strongly co-clustered.

Researchers reported that TCR beta cDNA libraries carried unique molecular identifiers. Using its own MiXCR run on the PCR reads, TCRdb lists one record per CDR3 protein. The sample lists 740,000 or so distinct CDR3 sequences; approximately 53% were seen once. Concerning this clonotype: Its matching antigen is unknown.

The receptor's source is a girl aged 5 to 17 with multiple sclerosis. The sample comprised blood.

CDR3 protein: CASSPNGLASLEQYF. The DNA for the CDR3 is TGTGCCAGCAGCCCAAACGGGCTAGCGTCCTTGGAGCAGTACTTC. V and J are TRBV9 and TRBJ2-7; tentative D call: TRBD2 (6 bases). The CDR3 covers 15 residues. V gave up 4 bases and J gave up 7 bases, with 21 bases separating them. Germline CDR1 is SGDLS and CDR2 is YYNGEE. Full variable domain (outside the CDR3, taken from reference TRBV9 and TRBJ2-7): DSGVTQTPKHLITATGQRVTLRCSPRSGDLSVYWYQQSLDQGLQFLIQYYNGEERAKGNILERFSAQQFPDLHSELNLSSLELGDSALYFCASSPNGLASLEQYFGPGTRLTVT.